Listed below are T cell receptor beta chains from one sample, sequenced in a study of T cells in Graves' hyperthyroidism and ophthalmopathy. MiXCR, run by TCRdb on the multiplex PCR reads, gives a single entry per CDR3 protein. The data hold about 600,000 distinct CDR3 sequences, with 16% observed a single time. Sample: blood. The receptors here all came from a woman aged 40 to 50 with Graves' ophthalmopathy. Each CDR3 is given with its conserved first and last residue. A D gene is named only where the DNA matches it firmly. The size field is filled for only some rows; it gives once, few, many or a size class.

D gene	V gene	clone size	J gene	CDR3 DNA	CDR3 protein
.	TRBV24-1	few	TRBJ2-1	TGTGCCACCAGTGAGGCAGCTTACAATGAGCAGTTCTTC	CATSEAAYNEQFF
TRBD2	TRBV9	.	TRBJ2-5	TGTGCCAGCAGCGTAGTGGGGGGGGGGGAGTACGAGACCCAGTACTTC	CASSVVGGGEYETQYF
.	TRBV4-1	.	TRBJ1-1	TGCGCCAGCAGCCGTATTGACAGGAACACTGAAGCTTTCTTT	CASSRIDRNTEAFF
TRBD2	TRBV20-1	many	TRBJ2-2	TGCAGTGCTAGGCCCGGACTAGCGGGAGGTGGAATCGGGGAGCTGTTTTTT	CSARPGLAGGGIGELFF
.	TRBV20-1	many	TRBJ1-1	TGCAGTGCTAGAGATCTGGACAGCTACACTGAAGCTTTCTTT	CSARDLDSYTEAFF
.	TRBV27	many	TRBJ1-1	TGTGCCAGCAGTCCCCCCAGACAGTTGGGGGAAGCTTTCTTT	CASSPPRQLGEAFF
TRBD1	TRBV19	.	TRBJ2-6	TGTGCCAGTAGTACGGACAGGGGGCGCGGTGGGGCCAACGTCCTGACTTTC	CASSTDRGRGGANVLTF
.	TRBV5-1	many	TRBJ2-3	TGCGCCAGCAGCACTACCCGGACTTACAGCACAGATACGCAGTATTTT	CASSTTRTYSTDTQYF
TRBD1	TRBV20-1	few	TRBJ2-7	TGCAGTGCGTCGACAGGGCCCGAGCAGTACTTC	CSASTGPEQYF
.	TRBV6-4	.	TRBJ2-1	TGTGCCAGCAGTGGAGACAGCGTCAATGAGCAGTTCTTC	CASSGDSVNEQFF
.	TRBV2	many	TRBJ2-7	TGTGCCAGCAGTGAAGAACGGAGTGAGCAGTACTTC	CASSEERSEQYF
TRBD2	TRBV5-1	few	TRBJ2-3	TGCGCCAGCAACAATCCCCCGGGACTAGCGGGATTGGGGCGAGATACGCAGTATTTT	CASNNPPGLAGLGRDTQYF
.	TRBV28	many	TRBJ2-7	TGTGCCAGCAGTCCACAATGGGGTTTCGACGAGCAGTACTTC	CASSPQWGFDEQYF
.	TRBV28	many	TRBJ2-7	TGTGCCAGCAGTTTAGGGCAGGGTGAAGAGCAGTACTTC	CASSLGQGEEQYF
TRBD1	TRBV7-8	.	TRBJ1-6	TGTGCCAGCAGCTTGGGACAGAGACCTAATTCACCCCTCCACTTT	CASSLGQRPNSPLHF
.	TRBV4-1	few	TRBJ2-3	TGCGCCAGCAGCCAAGGACCGACGGGAGTGGGCACAGATACGCAGTATTTT	CASSQGPTGVGTDTQYF
TRBD2	TRBV11-2	many	TRBJ2-7	TGTGCCAGCAGCTTACTCAGCGCGGGACTAGCTTACGAGCAGTACTTC	CASSLLSAGLAYEQYF
.	TRBV5-1	once	TRBJ1-2	TGCGCCAGCAGTGGGGAGGGGTCCGTGAAAGGCTACACCTTC	CASSGEGSVKGYTF
TRBD1	TRBV12-3/TRBV12-4	many	TRBJ1-1	TGTGCCAGCAGTTTCGGGGTAGGGACAGGACAATCGGAAGCTTTCTTT	CASSFGVGTGQSEAFF
.	TRBV20-1	many	TRBJ2-7	TGCAGTGCTAGGGGACAAACTCACCTCGACGAGCAGTACTTC	CSARGQTHLDEQYF
.	TRBV7-2	.	TRBJ1-1	TGTGCCAGCAGCCGTTGGGGCCTCGACACTGAAGCTTTCTTT	CASSRWGLDTEAFF
.	TRBV4-2	.	TRBJ2-3	TGTGCCAGCAGCCCCCCAAACAGGGTGGCAGATACGCAGTATTTT	CASSPPNRVADTQYF
.	TRBV11-2	many	TRBJ2-2	TGTGCCAGCAGCTTAGATCTGTGGGAGCTGTTTTTT	CASSLDLWELFF
TRBD1	TRBV7-9	many	TRBJ2-5	TGTGCCAGCAGCTCATCAACAGGGGGCTGGGAGACCCAGTACTTC	CASSSSTGGWETQYF
TRBD2	TRBV10-1	.	TRBJ2-1	TGCGCCAGCAGTGACCCGGGACTAGCGGGAGGGCCGGGATACAATGAGCAGTTCTTC	CASSDPGLAGGPGYNEQFF
.	TRBV7-8	few	TRBJ2-2	TGTGCCAGCAGCCCAACGGGTGGGGTCACCGGGGAGCTGTTTTTT	CASSPTGGVTGELFF
.	TRBV5-1	many	TRBJ2-3	TGCGCCACCTCTACCCTCGGAAGTCGCACAGATACGCAGTATTTT	CATSTLGSRTDTQYF
TRBD1	TRBV27	few	TRBJ1-4	TGTGCCAGCCGGGACAGGGGATTGACTAATGAAAAACTGTTTTTT	CASRDRGLTNEKLFF